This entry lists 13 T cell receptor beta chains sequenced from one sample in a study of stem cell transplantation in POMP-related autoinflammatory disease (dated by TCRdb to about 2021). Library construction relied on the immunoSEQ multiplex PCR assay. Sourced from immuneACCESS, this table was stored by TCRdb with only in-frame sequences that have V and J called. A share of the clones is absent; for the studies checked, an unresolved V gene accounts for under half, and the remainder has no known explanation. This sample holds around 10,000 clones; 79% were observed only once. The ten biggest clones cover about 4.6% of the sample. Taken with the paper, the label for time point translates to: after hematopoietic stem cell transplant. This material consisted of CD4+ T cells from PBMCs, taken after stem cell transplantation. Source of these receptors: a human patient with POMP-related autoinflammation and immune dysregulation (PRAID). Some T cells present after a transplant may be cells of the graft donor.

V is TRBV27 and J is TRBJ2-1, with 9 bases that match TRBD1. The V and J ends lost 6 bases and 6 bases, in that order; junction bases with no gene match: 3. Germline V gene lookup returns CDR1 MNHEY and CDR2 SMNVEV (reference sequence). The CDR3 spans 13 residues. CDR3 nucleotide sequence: TGTGCCAGCAGACGGACAGGGGTCAATGAGCAGTTCTTC. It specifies CASRRTGVNEQFF.

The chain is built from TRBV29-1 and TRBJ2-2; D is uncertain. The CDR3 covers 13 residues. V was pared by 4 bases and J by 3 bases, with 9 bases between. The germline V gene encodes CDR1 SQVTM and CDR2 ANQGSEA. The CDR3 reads CSVAQTYTGELFF. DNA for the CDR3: TGCAGCGTTGCTCAGACTTACACCGGGGAGCTGTTTTTT.

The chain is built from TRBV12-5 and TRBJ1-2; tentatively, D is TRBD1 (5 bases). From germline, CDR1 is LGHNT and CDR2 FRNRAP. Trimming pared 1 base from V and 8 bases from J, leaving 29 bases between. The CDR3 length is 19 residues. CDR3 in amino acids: CASGLEPGPGRLPRVGYTF. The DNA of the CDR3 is TGTGCTAGTGGTTTGGAGCCGGGGCCAGGAAGGTTACCTCGTGTCGGCTACACCTTC.

Here the CDR3 DNA reads TGTGCCAGTAGTATTACTAGCGGGAGGGCCCTCCCCTACAATGAGCAGTTCTTC. The encoded protein is CASSITSGRALPYNEQFF. The chain employs TRBV19 and TRBJ2-1; TRBD2 matches at 13 bases. This CDR3 spans 18 amino acids. Trimming at V came to 3 bases and at J to 2 bases, leaving 7 bases not matched to a gene. Germline CDR1 is LNHDA and CDR2 is SQIVND (reference sequence).

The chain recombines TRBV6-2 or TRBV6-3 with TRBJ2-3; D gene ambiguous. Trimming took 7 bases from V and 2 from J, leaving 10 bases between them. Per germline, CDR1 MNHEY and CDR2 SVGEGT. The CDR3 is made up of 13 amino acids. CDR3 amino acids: CASTPFLTDTQYF. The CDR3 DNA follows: TGTGCCAGCACCCCGTTTCTCACAGATACGCAGTATTTT.

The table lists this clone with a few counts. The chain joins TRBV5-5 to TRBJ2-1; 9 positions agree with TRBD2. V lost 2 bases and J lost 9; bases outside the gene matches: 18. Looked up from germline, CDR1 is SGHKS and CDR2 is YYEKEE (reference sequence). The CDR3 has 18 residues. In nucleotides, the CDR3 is TGTGCCAGCAGCTTATCCCTCTGGCGGGAGGGGCGGGGAGGTGAGCAGTTCTTC. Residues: CASSLSLWREGRGGEQFF.

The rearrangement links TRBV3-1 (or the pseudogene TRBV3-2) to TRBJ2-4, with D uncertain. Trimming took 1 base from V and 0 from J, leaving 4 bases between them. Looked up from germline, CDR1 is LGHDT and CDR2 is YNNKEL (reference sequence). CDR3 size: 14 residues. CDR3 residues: CASSQGLAKNIQYF. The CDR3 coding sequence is TGTGCCAGCAGCCAAGGATTAGCCAAAAACATTCAGTACTTC.

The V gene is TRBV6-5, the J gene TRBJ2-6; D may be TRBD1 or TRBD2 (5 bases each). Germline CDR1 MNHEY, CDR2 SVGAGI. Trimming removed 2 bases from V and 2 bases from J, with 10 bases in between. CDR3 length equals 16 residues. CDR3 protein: CASSYEGITGANVLTF. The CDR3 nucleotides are TGTGCCAGCAGTTACGAGGGGATTACTGGGGCCAACGTCCTGACTTTC.

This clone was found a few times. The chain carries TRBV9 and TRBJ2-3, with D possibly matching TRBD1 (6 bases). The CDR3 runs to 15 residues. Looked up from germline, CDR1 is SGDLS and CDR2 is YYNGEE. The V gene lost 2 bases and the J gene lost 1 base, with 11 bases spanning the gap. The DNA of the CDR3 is TGTGCCAGCAGCGTCAGGGACACCCGCACAGATACGCAGTATTTT. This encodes CASSVRDTRTDTQYF.

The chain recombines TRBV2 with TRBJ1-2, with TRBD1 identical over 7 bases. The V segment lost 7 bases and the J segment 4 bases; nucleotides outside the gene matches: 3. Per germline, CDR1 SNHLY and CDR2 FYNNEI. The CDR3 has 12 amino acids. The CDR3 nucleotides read TGTGCCAGCACGGGACAGACCTATGGCTACACCTTC. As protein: CASTGQTYGYTF.

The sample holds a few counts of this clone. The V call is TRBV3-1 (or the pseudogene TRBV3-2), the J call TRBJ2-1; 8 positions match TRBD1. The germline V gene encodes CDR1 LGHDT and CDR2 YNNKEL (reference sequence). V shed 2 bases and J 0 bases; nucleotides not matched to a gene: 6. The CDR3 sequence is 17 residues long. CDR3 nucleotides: TGTGCCAGCAGCCAACGGACAGGGCCAAGCTCCTACAATGAGCAGTTCTTC. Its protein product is CASSQRTGPSSYNEQFF.

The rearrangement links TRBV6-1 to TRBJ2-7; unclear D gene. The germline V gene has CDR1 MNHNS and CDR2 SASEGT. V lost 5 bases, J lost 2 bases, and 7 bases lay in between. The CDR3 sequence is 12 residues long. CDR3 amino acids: CASSHTTYEQYF. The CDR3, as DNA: TGTGCCAGCAGTCACACCACCTACGAGCAGTACTTC.

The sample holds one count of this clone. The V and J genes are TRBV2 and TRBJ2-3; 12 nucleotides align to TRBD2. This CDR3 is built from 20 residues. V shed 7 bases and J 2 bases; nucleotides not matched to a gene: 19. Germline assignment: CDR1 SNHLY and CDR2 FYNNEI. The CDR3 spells CASTPNGVLAGGSHTDTQYF. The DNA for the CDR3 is TGTGCCAGCACCCCGAATGGGGTCCTAGCGGGAGGGAGCCACACAGATACGCAGTATTTT.